Listed below are T cell receptor beta chains from one sample, sequenced in a study of cytomegalovirus exposure and HLA in healthy donors. Generated by immunoSEQ multiplex PCR, the TCRdb table keeps only in-frame clones and is missing some. This table holds 150,000 to 200,000 clones, 75% to 85% found once. The sample consisted of PBMCs. The receptors derive from a male donor in good health and CMV-seropositive. Both conserved end residues are part of each CDR3. The order of the fields is clone size, V gene, J gene, D gene, CDR3 DNA, CDR3 protein. A D gene is named only where the DNA matches it firmly. Clone size is not always given. Where it is, it says once, few, many or a class for expanded clones.

>NA|TRBV10-3|TRBJ2-1|NA
TGTGCCAAGACTCTTAGGGGGAGTATCTACAATGAGCAGTTCTTC
CAKTLRGSIYNEQFF
>NA|TRBV5-8|TRBJ2-7|NA
TGTGCCAGCAGCTTAAGGATAGCGAGCCACGAGCAGTACTTC
CASSLRIASHEQYF
>NA|TRBV18|TRBJ2-5|NA
TGTGCCAGCTCACCAAACAACCCCGGGTCGGAGACCCAGTACTTC
CASSPNNPGSETQYF
>NA|TRBV5-6|TRBJ1-6|TRBD1
TGTGCCAGCAGCTCTACAATTGAGACAGGGAGTATGGCACCCCTCCACTTT
CASSSTIETGSMAPLHF
>NA|TRBV11-2|TRBJ2-1|NA
TGTGCCAGCAGCTTAGGGTACTGGGGGGACAATGAGCAGTTCTTC
CASSLGYWGDNEQFF
>NA|TRBV28|TRBJ2-3|TRBD2
TGTGCCAGCTCCGGGAGGGAGGGAGATACGCAGTATTTT
CASSGREGDTQYF
>NA|TRBV19|TRBJ1-3|TRBD1
TGTGCCAGTAGTACCCTGGACAGGGGAAGCTCTGGAAACACCATATATTTT
CASSTLDRGSSGNTIYF
>NA|TRBV6-5|TRBJ2-7|TRBD1
TGTGCCAGCAGCGGACAGGGGTCCAACGAGCAGTACTTC
CASSGQGSNEQYF
>few|TRBV7-2|TRBJ2-1|TRBD1
TGTGCCAGCAGCTTTGACAGGGGACACAATGAGCAGTTCTTC
CASSFDRGHNEQFF
>few|TRBV11-2|TRBJ2-3|TRBD2
TGTGCCAGCAGCTTAATCCTAGCGGAGACAGATACGCAGTATTTT
CASSLILAETDTQYF
>NA|TRBV5-6|TRBJ2-5|NA
TGTGCCAGCAGCTTGAGGGCCAAGGGGTTGGAGACCCAGTACTTC
CASSLRAKGLETQYF
>NA|TRBV4-3|TRBJ2-3|NA
TGCGCCAGCAGCCAAGAACTCTTGGTAGGGGCGGGCGGCGGGGTGGATACGCAGTATTTT
CASSQELLVGAGGGVDTQYF
>once|TRBV18|TRBJ1-2|NA
TGTGCCAGCTCACTACAGGGTCAAGATGGCTACACCTTC
CASSLQGQDGYTF
>once|TRBV2|TRBJ2-1|NA
TGTGCCAGCAGTGATGGCGGACTTCACCCGCAGTTCTTC
CASSDGGLHPQFF
>NA|TRBV4-1|TRBJ2-1|TRBD2
TGCGCCAGCAGCCAAGGTGGACTAGCGGGAGTATACAATGAGCAGTTCTTC
CASSQGGLAGVYNEQFF
>NA|TRBV2|TRBJ2-1|NA
TGTGCCAGCAGCCTAGCGAGCTACAATGAGCAGTTCTTC
CASSLASYNEQFF
>NA|TRBV4-3|TRBJ2-2|NA
TGCGCCAGCCGAGGGCTAGGCACCGGGGAGCTGTTTTTT
CASRGLGTGELFF
>NA|TRBV2|TRBJ2-7|NA
TGTGCCAGCAGTGAAGTTAGCGAGCAGTACTTC
CASSEVSEQYF
>NA|TRBV27|TRBJ2-1|TRBD2
TGTGCCAGCAGTAGAGCGGGAGAGTACAATGAGCAGTTCTTC
CASSRAGEYNEQFF
>NA|TRBV6-6|TRBJ1-4|NA
TGTGCCAGCCGGGGCCCGGGGGTTTTAAATGAAAAACTGTTTTTT
CASRGPGVLNEKLFF
>NA|TRBV5-4|TRBJ2-5|TRBD2
TGTGCCAGCAGCCCTGGACTAGCGCAAGAGACCCAGTACTTC
CASSPGLAQETQYF
>NA|TRBV19|TRBJ2-4|NA
TGTGCCACCACCGGCAGGGATCAAAACATTCAGTACTTC
CATTGRDQNIQYF
>NA|TRBV5-1|TRBJ1-5|NA
TGCGCCAGCAGCCAGGCGGGCAGGGGCGATCCCCAGCATTTT
CASSQAGRGDPQHF
>NA|TRBV9|TRBJ2-2|NA
TGTGCCAGCAGCGTACATAACAGCCCGAACACCGGGGAGCTGTTTTTT
CASSVHNSPNTGELFF
>NA|TRBV5-1|TRBJ2-7|TRBD1
TGCGCCAGCAGCTTTCTACCGGGACAGGGCTCGCACGAGCAGTACTTC
CASSFLPGQGSHEQYF
>NA|TRBV5-4|TRBJ2-7|NA
TGTGCCAGCAGCTTGGACCAGGGGACCTACGAGCAGTACTTC
CASSLDQGTYEQYF
>NA|TRBV4-2|TRBJ2-7|TRBD2
TGTGCCAGCAGCCTACTTGGGGAGGGCCAGTACGAGCAGTACTTC
CASSLLGEGQYEQYF
>NA|TRBV6-1|TRBJ2-7|TRBD1
TGTGCCAGCAGGGGCGGGACAGGGGGGCCTCACGAGCAGTACTTC
CASRGGTGGPHEQYF
>NA|TRBV5-1|TRBJ2-1|TRBD2
TGCGCCAGCAGCTTGGGGTTACTCCTGCGGGAGGGCTACAATGAGCAGTTCTTC
CASSLGLLLREGYNEQFF
>NA|TRBV19|TRBJ2-1|TRBD2
TGTGCCAGCTCCTCTTTACTGCTAGCGGGGATTTACAATGAGCAGTTCTTC
CASSSLLLAGIYNEQFF
>NA|TRBV7-9|TRBJ2-7|NA
TGTGCCAGCAGCCGAAAAATCAGGGTTGGGTACGAGCAGTACTTC
CASSRKIRVGYEQYF
>NA|TRBV6-1|TRBJ2-3|NA
TGTGCCAGCAGCCGAGGGGGGGAGGCAGATACGCAGTATTTT
CASSRGGEADTQYF
>NA|TRBV11-3|TRBJ2-1|TRBD2
TGTGCCAGCAGCTCCCTAGCGGGACAAGATGAGCAGTTCTTC
CASSSLAGQDEQFF
>NA|TRBV7-2|TRBJ2-7|TRBD1
TGTGCCAGCAGCTCCCCGGACAGGGCGTGGGCCTACGAGCAGTACTTC
CASSSPDRAWAYEQYF
>NA|TRBV7-2|TRBJ1-5|NA
TGTGCCAGCAGCTTAGTTTCGGGATCGGGAGGAAATCAGCCCCAGCATTTT
CASSLVSGSGGNQPQHF
>NA|TRBV7-3|TRBJ1-2|NA
TGTGCCAGCAGCTTAAAAGCTGGAGGCTGCACCTTC
CASSLKAGGCTF
>NA|TRBV15|TRBJ2-1|TRBD2
TGTGCCACCAGCAGAGTCGCTAGCGGGAGCCCTATCTCCTACAATGAGCAGTTCTTC
CATSRVASGSPISYNEQFF
>NA|TRBV7-9|TRBJ2-7|TRBD1
TGTGCCAGCAGCTTAGCCTCGGGACAGGGGGCTTACGAGCAGTACTTC
CASSLASGQGAYEQYF
>NA|TRBV5-1|TRBJ2-6|NA
TGCGCCAGCAGCTTACAGGTCCCTGGGGCCAACGTCCTGACTTTC
CASSLQVPGANVLTF
>NA|TRBV7-6|TRBJ2-7|NA
TGTGCCAGCAGCTTAGTGGACTCGGCCTCCTACGAGCAGTACTTC
CASSLVDSASYEQYF
>once|TRBV7-2|TRBJ1-3|NA
TGTGCCAGCAGTGGGAGCTCTGGAAACACCATATATTTT
CASSGSSGNTIYF
>NA|TRBV19|TRBJ2-1|TRBD2
TGTGCCAGTAGTCCTGGGGCCGCGGGGGGTACGCCCAATGAGCAGTTCTTC
CASSPGAAGGTPNEQFF
>NA|TRBV7-3|TRBJ1-1|TRBD1
TGTGCCAGCAGCCCAACAGGGGGCATAGGCACTGAAGCTTTCTTT
CASSPTGGIGTEAFF
>NA|TRBV2|TRBJ2-1|NA
TGTGCCAGCAGTGTGGAGACTAGTTTCGATGAGCAGTTCTTC
CASSVETSFDEQFF
>NA|TRBV27|TRBJ1-4|TRBD1
TGTGCCAGCAGTGTCGGGACAGGGCTGAATGAAAAACTGTTTTTT
CASSVGTGLNEKLFF
>NA|TRBV5-1|TRBJ2-1|NA
TGCGCCAGCAGCTTGTTGCAGGACAATGAGCAGTTCTTC
CASSLLQDNEQFF
>NA|TRBV5-1|TRBJ2-7|TRBD1
TGCGCCAGCCACACAGGGGGCGAGCAGTACTTC
CASHTGGEQYF
>NA|TRBV5-4|TRBJ2-3|NA
TGTGCCAGCAGCCGAGGGGGGGGAAATACAGATACGCAGTATTTT
CASSRGGGNTDTQYF
>NA|TRBV7-9|TRBJ2-1|NA
TGTGCCAGCAGCTTAGGCACCAGCTCCTACAATGAGCAGTTCTTC
CASSLGTSSYNEQFF
>once|TRBV2|TRBJ2-1|NA
TGTGCCAGCATAGGGGGGGTATTCAATGAGCAGTTCTTC
CASIGGVFNEQFF
>once|TRBV2|TRBJ2-3|TRBD1
TGTGCCAGCAACAGGGGTTTGACGACAGATACGCAGTATTTT
CASNRGLTTDTQYF
>NA|TRBV28|TRBJ1-5|NA
TGTGCCAGCAGTCTTCGGGGGGGAAGCAATCAGCCCCAGCATTTT
CASSLRGGSNQPQHF
>NA|TRBV4-2|TRBJ2-2|TRBD2
TGTGCCAGCAGCCAAGGGGTTGGCGGGGGGGCCCACACCGGGGAGCTGTTTTTT
CASSQGVGGGAHTGELFF
>NA|TRBV9|TRBJ2-5|NA
TGTGCCAGCAGCGTAGCGGGTAGTCAAGAGACCCAGTACTTC
CASSVAGSQETQYF
>NA|TRBV5-1|TRBJ1-1|NA
TGCGCCAGCAGCTTTACAATAACAGGTACTGAAGCTTTCTTT
CASSFTITGTEAFF